This T cell receptor beta chain was sequenced during a study of immune heterogeneity within non-small cell lung tumors listed by TCRdb under 2018. The study in broad terms: By histology, the tumors were a few squamous cell carcinomas, nine to eleven non-squamous carcinomas and 1 tumor not otherwise specified. The study combined whole-exome sequencing, RNA-seq and TCR beta repertoire sequencing of multiple spatially distinct regions from each NSCLC tumor to examine intratumoral immune heterogeneity. TCR repertoires were analyzed from some 60 tumor loci of some 14 patients, whereas transcriptome data were available for only about 43 loci from some 13 patients. Binding of neoantigens to the HLA alleles of each patient was predicted with netMHCpan-3.0 for mutant peptides of 8 to 11 amino acids. The investigation overall reported the following: Within a given patient, the same dominant CDR3B clonotypes showed up repeatedly across loci, although different tumor locations also carried unique high-frequency clones. High-frequency TCR beta clonotypes were found to be largely distinct between individual patients. A moderate positive correlation (R 0.3 to 0.35), which was statistically significant, linked local T-cell repertoire clonality to local tumor mutational burden.

This clonotype was found many times. Which antigen it targets is not known. No per-base quality is available; no much larger clone lies one base away. A multiplex PCR system amplified the TCR beta CDR3 region, with a first 10-cycle round using 32 V-gene forward and 13 J-gene reverse primers. A QIAGEN Multiplex PCR Kit was used for first-round PCR, and the primer sequences were filed in Chinese patent CN105087789A. In a second PCR round, Illumina universal primers were added with the Phusion High-Fidelity PCR Kit. The TCR libraries underwent paired-end sequencing with a read length of 151 bp on the Illumina HiSeq X Ten platform. Under the source paper's analysis protocol: Cutadapt was used to discard reads without multiplex PCR primers, PEAR merged the read pairs, and MiXCR with default settings called the CDR3 regions. Repertoire diversity used Shannon entropy, and clonality was computed as one minus Shannon entropy divided by ln of productive unique sequence count. Clonotypes present at frequencies of at least 0.5% were defined as dominant or high-frequency T-cell clones. In-frame beta chains were kept once TCRdb had trimmed the public reads at Q25 with fastp and called clones with MiXCR. Under each unique CDR3 protein, matching rows form one entry showing the most common genes and DNA. TCRdb's processing, not the authors', yielded these V and J calls. This sample has 25,000 to 40,000 distinct CDR3 sequences in its table, and around 28% of those were observed once. In total, the top ten clones hold approximately 4% of the sample.

For the TCR template, genomic DNA was extracted from bulk tumor tissue, and roughly 600 ng of gDNA was amplified for each sample. During surgery, several biopsies were collected from each primary tumor and placed as far from one another as possible within the tumor mass. The study cohort was described as untreated, and patients were newly diagnosed NSCLC cases undergoing curative surgery. The donors were approximately 14 patients with newly diagnosed non-small cell lung cancer who were having surgery with curative intent. The resected tumor masses were reviewed by two independent pathologists. Sequencing was performed only on DNA and RNA samples of high quality. The CDR3 spans 13 residues, from the cysteine through the phenylalanine. The DNA shown is the 39-base CDR3, in frame from base 1. The germline V gene (reference sequence) gives CDR1 as LGHDT and CDR2 as YNNKEL. Cut back by 0 bases and 8 bases, the V and J ends lie 10 bases apart.

The receptor was derived from a man aged 40-50 years with non-small cell lung cancer. The V and J segments used are TRBV3-1 and TRBJ1-2, with no confident D gene call. Material for sequencing was lung tumor tissue. The DNA sequence is given as TGTGCCAGCAGCCAAGATCGATGGGGAGGCTACACCTTC. This encodes CASSQDRWGGYTF.